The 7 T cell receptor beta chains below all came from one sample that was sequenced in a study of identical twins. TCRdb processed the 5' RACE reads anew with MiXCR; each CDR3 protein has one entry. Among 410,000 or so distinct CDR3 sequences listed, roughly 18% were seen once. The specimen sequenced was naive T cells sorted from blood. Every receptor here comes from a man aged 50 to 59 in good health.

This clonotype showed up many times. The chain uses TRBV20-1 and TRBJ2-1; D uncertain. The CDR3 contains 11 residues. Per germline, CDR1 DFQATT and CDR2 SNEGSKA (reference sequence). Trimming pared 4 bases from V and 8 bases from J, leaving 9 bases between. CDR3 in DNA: TGCAGTGCTAACCGGGTAGATGAGCAGTTCTTC. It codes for CSANRVDEQFF.

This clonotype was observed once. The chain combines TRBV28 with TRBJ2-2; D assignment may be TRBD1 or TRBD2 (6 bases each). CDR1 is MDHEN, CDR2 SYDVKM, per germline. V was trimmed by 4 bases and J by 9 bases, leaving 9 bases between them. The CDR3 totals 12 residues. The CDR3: CASSSGGRELFF. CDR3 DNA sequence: TGTGCCAGCAGTTCCGGGGGCAGGGAGCTGTTTTTT.

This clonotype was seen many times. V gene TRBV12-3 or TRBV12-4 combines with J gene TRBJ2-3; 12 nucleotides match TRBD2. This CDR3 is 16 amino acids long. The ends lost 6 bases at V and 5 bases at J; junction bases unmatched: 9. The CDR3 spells CASSPGLAGPRDTQYF. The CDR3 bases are TGTGCCAGCAGCCCAGGACTAGCGGGACCCCGAGATACGCAGTATTTT.

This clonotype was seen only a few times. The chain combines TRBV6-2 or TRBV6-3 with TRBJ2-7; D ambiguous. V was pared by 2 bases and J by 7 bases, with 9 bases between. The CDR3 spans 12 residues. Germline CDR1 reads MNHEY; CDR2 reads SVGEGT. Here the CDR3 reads CASSYVGWEQYF. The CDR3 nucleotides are TGTGCCAGCAGTTACGTCGGGTGGGAGCAGTACTTC.

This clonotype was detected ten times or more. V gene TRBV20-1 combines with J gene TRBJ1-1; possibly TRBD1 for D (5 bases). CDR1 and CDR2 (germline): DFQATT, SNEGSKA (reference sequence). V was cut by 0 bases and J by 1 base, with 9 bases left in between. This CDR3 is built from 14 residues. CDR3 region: CSARDRTGNTEAFF. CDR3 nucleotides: TGCAGTGCTAGAGATCGTACAGGGAACACTGAAGCTTTCTTT.

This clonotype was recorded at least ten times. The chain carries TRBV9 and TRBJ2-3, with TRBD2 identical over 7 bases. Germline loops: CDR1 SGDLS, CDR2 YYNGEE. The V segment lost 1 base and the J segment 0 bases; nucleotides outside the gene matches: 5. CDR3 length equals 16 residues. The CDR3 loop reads CASSVMAGESTDTQYF. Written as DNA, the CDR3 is TGTGCCAGCAGCGTAATGGCGGGAGAAAGCACAGATACGCAGTATTTT.

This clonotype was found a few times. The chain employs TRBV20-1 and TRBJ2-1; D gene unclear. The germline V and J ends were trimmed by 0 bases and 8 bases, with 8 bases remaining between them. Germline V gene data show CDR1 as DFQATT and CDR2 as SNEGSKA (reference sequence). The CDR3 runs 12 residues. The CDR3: CSARDLSYEQFF. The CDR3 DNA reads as TGCAGTGCTAGAGATCTGAGTTATGAGCAGTTCTTC.